The present T cell receptor (beta chain) was sequenced within a study of control samples from healthy donors and cancer patients. The CDR3 runs 13 residues. The germline V gene has CDR1 SGHNT and CDR2 YENEEA. Deletions cut 3 bases from V and 4 bases from J, with 10 bases between. Method: immunoSEQ multiplex PCR; TCRdb's copy keeps in-frame clones and lacks some. In the table there are about 69,000 clones, roughly 90% of which are singletons. The sequencing input was PBMCs. This receptor was obtained from a man in his fifties or sixties with colorectal cancer. The chain links TRBV11-3 to TRBJ2-7; D is unclear. CDR3 sequence reads: CASSLFNGYEQYF. The CDR3 nucleotides read TGTGCCAGCAGCTTGTTTAACGGGTACGAGCAGTACTTC.